The rows below give T cell receptor beta chains drawn from one sample of a study of CD8 T cells in ankylosing spondylitis. One entry per CDR3 protein, called by TCRdb with MiXCR from the 5' RACE reads. The data contain roughly 230,000 distinct CDR3 sequences, under 8.5% of them singletons. The material sequenced was blood, either unsorted or a sorted T cell fraction (not recorded which). These receptors were collected from a female donor with ankylosing spondylitis or in good health (not recorded which). Each CDR3 is given with its conserved first and last residue. The order of the fields is J gene, clone size, V gene, D gene, CDR3 protein, CDR3 DNA. A D gene is named only where the DNA matches it firmly. Only some rows state a clone size, as once, few, many or a class for expanded clones.

>TRBJ2-3|many|TRBV20-1|TRBD2
CSLYSGREDTQYF
TGCAGTCTTTATAGCGGGAGGGAAGATACGCAGTATTTT
>TRBJ2-7|many|TRBV29-1|TRBD1
CSVEVTGGSSEQYF
TGCAGCGTTGAAGTAACAGGGGGCAGTTCCGAGCAGTACTTC
>TRBJ2-1|many|TRBV7-2|-
CASSFAPGQYNEQFF
TGTGCCAGCAGCTTCGCTCCGGGACAATACAATGAGCAGTTCTTC
>TRBJ2-2|few|TRBV6-6|TRBD1
CASSYGTVNTGELFF
TGTGCCAGCAGCTACGGGACAGTCAACACCGGGGAGCTGTTTTTT
>TRBJ1-5|many|TRBV5-5|-
CASSSGLINQPQHF
TGTGCCAGCAGCTCGGGACTTATCAATCAGCCCCAGCATTTT
>TRBJ2-3|many|TRBV6-5|-
CASSQGDTQYF
TGTGCCAGCAGTCAAGGAGATACGCAGTATTTT
>TRBJ1-2|many|TRBV5-1|TRBD1
CASSPPGQSYYGYTF
TGCGCCAGCAGCCCGCCGGGACAGTCATACTATGGCTACACCTTC
>TRBJ2-3|few|TRBV7-9|TRBD2
CASSRTGLASADTQYF
TGTGCCAGCAGTCGCACGGGACTAGCTTCAGCAGATACGCAGTATTTT
>TRBJ2-5|-|TRBV20-1|TRBD2
CSARALLAGGLETQYF
TGCAGTGCTAGAGCCTTGTTAGCGGGAGGGTTGGAGACCCAGTACTTC
>TRBJ1-1|many|TRBV12-3/TRBV12-4|-
CASSPKTRNTEAFF
TGTGCCAGCAGCCCCAAGACGCGGAACACTGAAGCTTTCTTT
>TRBJ2-3|many|TRBV6-5|TRBD1
CASSYQGATDTQYF
TGTGCCAGCAGTTACCAGGGGGCGACAGATACGCAGTATTTT
>TRBJ2-1|many|TRBV6-1|-
CASSVWPFTEGFSYNEQFF
TGTGCCAGCAGTGTTTGGCCTTTTACGGAGGGGTTTTCCTACAATGAGCAGTTCTTC
>TRBJ1-5|few|TRBV28|-
CASSPSQDNQPQHF
TGTGCCAGCAGCCCGTCACAGGACAATCAGCCCCAGCATTTT
>TRBJ2-1|many|TRBV20-1|-
CSARISARQQFF
TGCAGTGCGCGAATAAGCGCTCGGCAGCAGTTCTTC
>TRBJ2-1|many|TRBV29-1|TRBD2
CSVDPLSSGAHNEQFF
TGCAGCGTTGATCCCCTTTCTAGCGGAGCTCACAATGAGCAGTTCTTC
>TRBJ1-2|few|TRBV11-2|-
CASSLDPDSYGYTF
TGTGCCAGCAGCTTAGATCCGGATTCCTATGGCTACACCTTC
>TRBJ1-3|few|TRBV7-2|-
CASSLVGVGHGNTIYF
TGTGCCAGCAGCTTAGTCGGCGTCGGACATGGAAACACCATATATTTT
>TRBJ2-7|many|TRBV20-1|TRBD2
CSALSLAGGYEQYF
TGCAGTGCCCTCTCACTAGCGGGAGGGTACGAGCAGTACTTC
>TRBJ1-1|many|TRBV5-1|-
CASSPPGRGIEAFF
TGCGCCAGCAGCCCTCCAGGGAGGGGGATAGAAGCTTTCTTT
>TRBJ2-3|-|TRBV6-2/TRBV6-3|TRBD1
CASSYSRGPTDTQYF
TGTGCCAGCAGTTACTCCAGGGGGCCGACAGATACGCAGTATTTT
>TRBJ2-3|many|TRBV20-1|TRBD2
CSAGPSSGRGDLQYF
TGCAGTGCTGGACCCAGTAGCGGGAGAGGGGATCTGCAGTATTTT
>TRBJ2-3|many|TRBV6-5|-
CASSSSENSGPQYF
TGTGCCAGCAGTTCTAGCGAGAACTCGGGCCCGCAGTATTTT
>TRBJ1-2|many|TRBV5-1|-
CASSLTIGNGYTF
TGCGCCAGCAGCTTGACTATAGGGAATGGCTACACCTTC
>TRBJ1-1|-|TRBV7-2|-
CASSLGGGMNTEAFF
TGTGCCAGCAGCCTGGGCGGGGGCATGAACACTGAAGCTTTCTTT
>TRBJ1-1|many|TRBV27|-
CASRRRFDTEAFF
TGTGCCAGCAGACGCAGATTCGACACTGAAGCTTTCTTT
>TRBJ2-3|many|TRBV7-2|-
CASRLGLLGGSTDTQYF
TGTGCCAGCAGGTTAGGGCTCTTAGGAGGGAGCACAGATACGCAGTATTTT
>TRBJ1-5|many|TRBV12-3/TRBV12-4|TRBD1
CASRPTGGDQPQHF
TGTGCCAGCAGACCGACAGGGGGGGATCAGCCCCAGCATTTT
>TRBJ2-4|many|TRBV29-1|TRBD2
CSVDLAGDPKNIQYF
TGCAGCGTTGATCTAGCGGGAGATCCCAAAAACATTCAGTACTTC
>TRBJ2-1|many|TRBV12-3/TRBV12-4|TRBD1
CASSLGDRAWNEQFF
TGTGCCAGCAGTTTAGGGGACAGGGCATGGAATGAGCAGTTCTTC
>TRBJ2-3|many|TRBV27|-
CASSPYWTDTQYF
TGTGCCAGCAGTCCCTATTGGACAGATACGCAGTATTTT
>TRBJ2-1|many|TRBV4-3|-
CASSQDLGTSGNDEQFF
TGCGCCAGCAGCCAAGATTTGGGGACATCAGGCAATGATGAGCAGTTCTTC
>TRBJ2-7|many|TRBV30|-
CAWSVLGYEQYF
TGTGCCTGGAGTGTTCTGGGATACGAGCAGTACTTC
>TRBJ1-1|many|TRBV6-6|-
CASSNSGGTAFF
TGTGCCAGCAGTAACTCTGGGGGTACGGCTTTCTTT
>TRBJ1-1|-|TRBV29-1|-
CSVVSHGLTTEAFF
TGCAGCGTTGTGAGCCACGGGTTGACCACTGAAGCTTTCTTT
>TRBJ1-6|many|TRBV6-5|-
CASSYPAVSNLNSPLHF
TGTGCCAGCAGTTACCCAGCCGTTTCCAATCTTAATTCACCCCTCCACTTT
>TRBJ2-2|many|TRBV9|TRBD2
CASSAEAGEHTGELFF
TGTGCCAGCAGCGCCGAAGCGGGAGAGCACACCGGGGAGCTGTTTTTT
>TRBJ2-5|many|TRBV7-2|TRBD2
CASSLTSGSVEKTQYF
TGTGCCAGCAGCTTAACTAGCGGGAGCGTTGAGAAGACCCAGTACTTC
>TRBJ2-3|many|TRBV5-1|TRBD2
CASSAIAGANSDTQYF
TGCGCCAGCAGCGCAATAGCGGGAGCTAACTCAGATACGCAGTATTTT
>TRBJ2-7|many|TRBV29-1|-
CSVTTTGSYEQYF
TGCAGCGTTACCACTACCGGGAGCTACGAGCAGTACTTC
>TRBJ2-5|-|TRBV7-2|TRBD2
CASRIAGGPETQYF
TGTGCCAGCAGGATAGCGGGAGGGCCGGAGACCCAGTACTTC
>TRBJ2-1|many|TRBV29-1|TRBD2
CSVETTSGRSLF
TGCAGCGTTGAAACGACTAGCGGGAGGTCCCTCTTC
>TRBJ1-4|many|TRBV15|-
CATSRGGAFGKLFF
TGTGCCACCAGCAGAGGGGGAGCCTTCGGAAAACTGTTTTTT
>TRBJ1-4|many|TRBV29-1|-
CSVEEDEKLFF
TGCAGCGTTGAAGAGGATGAAAAACTGTTTTTT
>TRBJ1-5|many|TRBV5-1|-
CASSLDGGNQPQHF
TGCGCCAGCAGCTTGGACGGGGGCAATCAGCCCCAGCATTTT
>TRBJ1-5|many|TRBV14|TRBD1
CASSHPDRDNQPQHF
TGTGCCAGCAGCCACCCTGACAGGGACAATCAGCCCCAGCATTTT
>TRBJ1-2|many|TRBV7-2|-
CASSQRRGYGYTF
TGTGCCAGCAGCCAGAGGAGGGGCTATGGCTACACCTTC
>TRBJ2-7|many|TRBV6-5|TRBD1
CASSYDGTGPTYEQYF
TGTGCCAGCAGTTACGACGGGACAGGTCCTACCTACGAGCAGTACTTC
>TRBJ2-7|many|TRBV20-1|-
CSALTSLGSEQYF
TGCAGTGCCCTGACATCATTAGGTTCCGAGCAGTACTTC
>TRBJ2-1|many|TRBV18|-
CASSNRGTSNDEQFF
TGTGCCAGCTCAAACAGGGGGACTAGCAACGATGAGCAGTTCTTC
>TRBJ1-5|many|TRBV20-1|TRBD1
CSATDRDQPQHF
TGCAGTGCTACAGACAGGGATCAGCCCCAGCATTTT
>TRBJ2-7|many|TRBV2|TRBD2
CASRSSGRAWHEQYF
TGTGCCAGCAGGAGCAGCGGGAGGGCCTGGCACGAGCAGTACTTC
>TRBJ2-7|many|TRBV5-5|-
CASSLADSGSYEQYF
TGTGCCAGCAGCCTGGCGGACAGCGGCTCCTACGAGCAGTACTTC
>TRBJ1-2|many|TRBV5-1|TRBD1
CASSEQGAYGYTF
TGCGCCAGCAGCGAACAGGGGGCCTATGGCTACACCTTC
>TRBJ2-7|many|TRBV28|-
CASSWPGTSYEQYF
TGTGCCAGCAGTTGGCCCGGGACCTCCTACGAGCAGTACTTC
>TRBJ2-2|many|TRBV9|TRBD2
CASSAGLGTGELFF
TGTGCCAGCAGCGCCGGACTAGGCACCGGGGAGCTGTTTTTT
>TRBJ2-5|few|TRBV20-1|TRBD2
CSASGLAGVETQYF
TGCAGTGCTAGTGGTCTAGCGGGAGTGGAGACCCAGTACTTC
>TRBJ2-3|many|TRBV20-1|TRBD2
CSASLAGGPVSTDTQYF
TGCAGTGCTAGTCTAGCGGGAGGGCCGGTTAGCACAGATACGCAGTATTTT
>TRBJ2-1|few|TRBV7-8|-
CASSLTGRHSYNEQFF
TGTGCCAGCAGTTTGACAGGCCGTCACTCCTACAATGAGCAGTTCTTC
>TRBJ2-3|many|TRBV5-1|-
CASSFWGEAEPPDTQYF
TGCGCCAGCAGCTTCTGGGGGGAGGCGGAGCCCCCAGATACGCAGTATTTT